This T cell receptor beta chain was observed in a study of T cell responses to AZD1222 COVID-19 vaccine listed by TCRdb under 2021. A note on the overall study: TCR sequencing covered some 240 trial participants: nearly 210 given two doses of AZD1222 and some 25 given two doses of MenACWY control vaccine. Trial participants were enrolled by age into subgroups of 18-55, 56-69 and 70-plus years, and around 140, 26 and 57 TCR-sequenced participants, respectively, were included in these subgroups.

This specimen's time point label, interpreted: baseline before first vaccination. The meaning of the sample's treatment or condition label: meningococcal conjugate vaccine given as trial control. Samples from vaccinated people were obtained from the UK trials COV001 and COV002, which included a single-blind randomized controlled phase 2/3 trial of AZD1222 (ChAdOx1 nCoV-19) in healthy adults. Trial participant PBMC samples were collected at day 0 and day 28 after the second dose for TCRbeta chain sequencing. The CDR3 regions of human TCRbeta chains were analyzed by immunosequencing. Regarding the original processing steps: Repertoire TCRs were matched against a reference library of SARS-CoV-2-specific TCRs generated with the MIRA antigen-specificity platform. Breadth was defined as the fraction of unique TCRs that were SARS-CoV-2-associated, and depth was defined as the fraction of total T cells that were SARS-CoV-2-associated. Each spike-specific TCR was assigned to its reactive spike region and to a CD4 or CD8 class using the MIRA data. Log10-transformed breadth and depth values were compared by one-way ANOVA with Sidak's multiple comparisons tests. TCRdb retrieved this table from immuneACCESS and kept in-frame rearrangements only. Not all clones are present; in checked studies, unresolved V genes account for under half, and no reason is known for the remainder. V, J and clone size are those of that table, while D and trimming were read from the DNA. The sample table lists tens of thousands of clones, roughly 90% of them with a count of one. Approximately 2.8% of the sample is in the top ten clones.

Per the germline V gene, SGHVS is the CDR1 and FQNEAQ is the CDR2. V gives up 2 bases and J gives up 7 bases, and the segment between their germline ends measures 15 bases. CDR3 length: 15 amino acids, cysteine to phenylalanine. Just CDR3 DNA is preserved here, 45 bases in frame from base 1. As for this clone: What antigen it recognizes has not been identified. Base qualities were left out, and no much larger clone turns up one base away.

Broader findings and caveats from the paper: The 56-69-year group was small, and its depth increase did not reach significance, likely because of low power. After two AZD1222 doses, spike-specific TCR breadth and depth were significantly higher than at day 0 and than in MenACWY recipients. Reportedly, almost half of the unique spike-specific TCRs recognized epitopes lying outside the regions that are mutated in the B.1.351 and B.1.1.7 variants. Participants were mostly white British, with more females than males. The authors suggested clonal diversity may have been underestimated. The vaccine-associated CD4 TCRs covered the entire spike protein, and the dominant responses fell in regions 160-218 and 743-854. Because no day 14 peak-response samples were available, repertoires were characterized only after the peak T cell response. Conclusions about previously exposed vaccinees were limited because only six AZD1222 recipients were SARS-CoV-2 seropositive at baseline.

The source is an adult in good health. The sample consisted of peripheral blood, taken on day 0 of MenACWY control vaccination. The chain was built from TRBV7-8 and TRBJ2-1, with the D assignment possibly TRBD1 or TRBD2, given 5 matching bases for each. The CDR3 loop reads CASSLPASWGNEQFF. The sequenced DNA is TGTGCCAGCAGCTTACCGGCCTCCTGGGGGAATGAGCAGTTCTTC.